These 8 T cell receptor beta chains were all obtained from the same sample, sequenced in a study of OX40 agonist ivuxolimab in advanced cancers. Produced via immunoSEQ multiplex PCR; TCRdb's table is partial and in-frame only. The repertoire has tens of thousands of clones, about four fifths of them found once; the top ten carry roughly 4.5%. Sequencing was performed on CD4+ or CD8+ T cells sorted from blood, taken in a trial of the OX40 agonist ivuxolimab. The origin of the receptors is an adult with an advanced solid tumor such as melanoma, head and neck, liver or kidney cancer.

The rearrangement links TRBV28 to TRBJ1-2, with D unclear. Germline V gene lookup returns CDR1 MDHEN and CDR2 SYDVKM. This CDR3 is built from 13 residues. Trimming cost V 3 bases and J 7 bases, with 12 bases left between them. This CDR3 is CASSFPPQFGYTF. Written as DNA, the CDR3 is TGTGCCAGCAGTTTTCCCCCTCAGTTTGGCTACACCTTC.

The chain has TRBV7-2 and TRBJ2-3; 11 bases are shared with TRBD2. Trimming removed 3 bases from V and 6 bases from J; junction bases left unmatched: 17. Germline CDR1 reads SGHTA; CDR2 reads FQGNSA. This CDR3 spans 19 amino acids. The CDR3 DNA sequence: TGTGCCAGCAGCTTTAGTGCGCTAGCGGGGGGTCAAGGTCCGGATACGCAGTATTTT. Protein sequence: CASSFSALAGGQGPDTQYF. Filled out from reference TRBV7-2 and TRBJ2-3, the complete variable domain reads GAGVSQSPSNKVTEKGKDVELRCDPISGHTALYWYRQSLGQGLEFLIYFQGNSAPDKSGLPSDRFSAERTGGSVSTLTIQRTQQEDSAVYLCASSFSALAGGQGPDTQYFGPGTRLTVL.

The genes are TRBV5-1 and TRBJ1-4; the D gene is possibly TRBD1 (5 bases). V was cut by 3 bases and J by 5 bases, with 14 bases left in between. Germline-derived CDR1 and CDR2 are SGHRS and YFSETQ. The CDR3 loop spans 15 amino acids. The CDR3 is CASSSGRGSNEKLFF. The DNA of the CDR3 is TGCGCCAGCAGCTCGGGCCGGGGCTCCAATGAAAAACTGTTTTTT.

The CDR3 loop reads CASSGGGLNTEAFF. The CDR3 nucleotides read TGTGCCAGCAGTGGGGGGGGGTTGAACACTGAAGCTTTCTTT. The V call is TRBV2, the J call TRBJ1-1; D perhaps matches TRBD1 (5 bases). This CDR3 region has 14 residues. V was pared by 4 bases and J by 0 bases, with 9 bases between. The germline CDR1 and CDR2 sequences are SNHLY and FYNNEI.

J is TRBJ1-3 and V is TRBV19; no definite D call. This CDR3 is 12 amino acids long. Germline assignment: CDR1 LNHDA and CDR2 SQIVND (reference sequence). Trimming cost V 10 bases and J 3 bases, with 10 bases left between them. DNA of the CDR3: TGTGCCACAAGGACCCTTGGAAACACCATATATTTT. This sequence encodes CATRTLGNTIYF.

The rearrangement links TRBV11-2 to TRBJ1-3, with D perhaps matching TRBD1 (5 bases). This CDR3 has 15 residues. Germline V gene data show CDR1 as SGHAT and CDR2 as FQNNGV. Trimming left V 0 bases short and J 2 bases short, with 8 bases between. The CDR3 bases are TGTGCCAGCAGCTTAGACGGGGCTACTGGAAACACCATATATTTT. Its protein is CASSLDGATGNTIYF.

This chain links TRBV7-2 with TRBJ2-3; either TRBD1 or TRBD2 may fit D (5 bases each). Deletions cut 7 bases from V and 1 base from J, with 21 bases between. The germline V gene has CDR1 SGHTA and CDR2 FQGNSA. The CDR3 runs to 17 residues. The CDR3 nucleotides read TGTGCCAGCACCCCTTTTCCGAGGGGATTAGGCACAGATACGCAGTATTTT. It encodes CASTPFPRGLGTDTQYF.

The chain uses TRBV23-1 and TRBJ1-4; D gene ambiguous. TRBV23-1 is noted as an ORF with a role that remains uncertain. V lost 4 bases and J lost 14, with 11 bases in between. The CDR3 totals 11 residues. The CDR3 spells CASSRAGYLFF. The CDR3, as DNA: TGCGCCAGCAGTCGAGCAGGATACCTGTTTTTT.